The entry that follows covers one T cell receptor beta chain sequence. Its antigen remains unknown. CDR1 is SEHNR and CDR2 is FQNEAQ in the germline V gene (reference sequence). V lost 5 bases and J lost 4, with 12 bases in between. The CDR3 extends over 13 amino acids. Investigators reverse transcribed all isolated RNA, so they sequenced expressed TCRB transcripts. Profiled with immunoSEQ multiplex PCR; TCRdb holds only in-frame clones, not every one. There are 500,000 to 800,000 clones in the sample; 9.5% to 15% occur only once, and more than 0.09% lies in the top ten. This record belongs to a study of beta chain features in type 1 diabetes. Study results and caveats: Type 1 diabetes patients had moderately but significantly shorter TCRB CDR3s in all four CD4+ subsets. When VDJ junctions were examined, type 1 diabetes patients showed fewer insertions and more deletions. The cDNA sequencing approach could over-represent high-TCR-expressing cells.

The material sequenced was naive CD4+ T cells from blood. The J gene is TRBJ2-7, the V gene TRBV7-9, with D perhaps TRBD2 (6 bases). This TCR derives from a man aged 30 to 45 with type 1 diabetes. The CDR3 spells CASSRLGRYEQYF. CDR3 sequence (DNA): TGTGCCAGCAGCCGACTAGGCCGATACGAGCAGTACTTC.